Below, 28 T cell receptor beta chains from the same sample are listed, as sequenced in a study of T cell responses to AZD1222 COVID-19 vaccine. Clones were sequenced by immunoSEQ multiplex PCR, and TCRdb holds only the in-frame ones, with some missing. This sample yields about 150,000 clones, of which 88% are seen a single time; around 2.9% belongs to the top ten. This material consisted of peripheral blood, taken on day 0 of AZD1222 vaccination. The receptors originated from an adult in good health.

Here the CDR3 reads CASSPRAYEQYF. CDR3 coding DNA: TGCGCCAGCAGCCCCCGGGCGTACGAGCAGTACTTC. The V call is TRBV5-1, the J call TRBJ2-7; no clear D. CDR1 and CDR2 from the germline V gene are SGHRS and YFSETQ. The V end lost 4 bases, the J end lost 4 bases, and 9 bases lay between the germline ends. The CDR3 has 12 amino acids.

This chain's CDR3 is CASSSVGGANVLTF. The DNA of the CDR3 is TGTGCCAGCAGCTCAGTAGGGGGGGCCAACGTCCTGACTTTC. The rearrangement links TRBV5-4 to TRBJ2-6; D is undetermined. The CDR3 runs 14 residues. CDR1 is SGHNT, CDR2 YYREEE, per germline (reference sequence). With 3 bases removed from V and 4 bases from J, the gap between germline ends came to 8 bases.

The sample holds a few counts of this clone. The V and J genes are TRBV3-1 (or the pseudogene TRBV3-2) and TRBJ2-6; D call uncertain. V was trimmed by 0 bases and J by 2 bases, leaving 8 bases between them. CDR3 length: 16 residues. The germline CDR1 and CDR2 sequences are LGHDT and YNNKEL (reference sequence). The CDR3 loop reads CASSQDLTTGANVLTF. The DNA for the CDR3 is TGTGCCAGCAGCCAAGATTTAACAACTGGGGCCAACGTCCTGACTTTC.

The J gene is TRBJ2-7, the V gene TRBV27; 9 bases are shared with TRBD2. Germline V gene lookup returns CDR1 MNHEY and CDR2 SMNVEV (reference sequence). J was trimmed by 4 bases and V by 8 bases; bases with no gene match: 12. CDR3 size: 15 residues. The CDR3 here is CASSPDGGGAYEQYF. Written as DNA, the CDR3 is TGTGCCAGCTCCCCCGATGGCGGGGGGGCTTACGAGCAGTACTTC.

The chain employs TRBV7-2 and TRBJ1-5, with TRBD1 matching 7 bases. The J segment lost 4 bases and the V segment lost 6 bases, leaving 15 bases of the junction unmatched. In germline, CDR1 is SGHTA, CDR2 FQGNSA. The length of the CDR3 is 17 residues. DNA for the CDR3: TGTGCCAGCAGTAAGAGCCGGGACAGTCAGGGGAATCAGCCCCAGCATTTT. Translation: CASSKSRDSQGNQPQHF.

The chain combines TRBV19 with TRBJ2-2; 10 bases are a match to TRBD2. The CDR3 is 16 residues long. The V and J ends lost 7 bases and 7 bases, in that order; junction bases with no gene match: 12. Germline CDR1 LNHDA, CDR2 SQIVND (reference sequence). The CDR3 nucleotides read TGTGCCAGTACCCGCGGCACTAGCGGGGCGGGCGGGGAGCTGTTTTTT. It yields the protein CASTRGTSGAGGELFF.

J is TRBJ2-7 and V is TRBV19; D possibly corresponds to TRBD1 (6 bases). Trimming took off 6 bases at V and 7 bases at J, with 19 bases between the two ends. Germline values: CDR1 LNHDA, CDR2 SQIVND (reference sequence). The CDR3 covers 14 residues. The CDR3 region is CASRQDRTSGEQYF. CDR3 bases: TGTGCCAGTAGGCAAGACAGGACCTCGGGAGAGCAGTACTTC.

This chain joins TRBV5-5 and TRBJ1-6; D is ambiguous. This CDR3 contains 14 residues. V lost 7 bases, J lost 10 bases, and 18 bases lay in between. CDR1 is SGHKS, CDR2 YYEKEE, per germline (reference sequence). The CDR3 loop reads CASASGGSGSPLHF. CDR3 sequence (DNA): TGTGCCAGCGCCTCCGGAGGGTCGGGGTCACCCCTCCACTTT.

The chain couples TRBV5-1 to TRBJ2-7; TRBD2 is a possible D gene (7 bases). Trimming pared 4 bases from V and 1 base from J, leaving 12 bases between. The CDR3 totals 14 residues. In germline, CDR1 is SGHRS, CDR2 YFSETQ. CDR3 bases: TGCGCCAGCAGCCCGGGGGGCACTTCCTACGAGCAGTACTTC. Translating gives CASSPGGTSYEQYF.

The V and J genes are TRBV27 and TRBJ1-1; no definite D call. The V gene lost 3 bases and the J gene lost 5 bases, with 10 bases spanning the gap. The CDR3 totals 13 residues. CDR1 and CDR2 (germline): MNHEY, SMNVEV (reference sequence). CDR3 sequence: CASSLREGTEAFF. In DNA form, the CDR3 reads TGTGCCAGCAGTTTGAGGGAAGGGACTGAAGCTTTCTTT.

The V and J genes are TRBV6-5 and TRBJ2-6; TRBD1 agrees at 8 bases. The V and J ends lost 7 bases and 3 bases, in that order; junction bases with no gene match: 5. CDR3 size: 15 residues. Germline-derived CDR1 and CDR2 are MNHEY and SVGAGI. The CDR3 bases are TGTGCCAGCAAAGTCACAGGGGGTGGGGCCAACGTCCTGACTTTC. It specifies CASKVTGGGANVLTF.

The chain is built from TRBV19 and TRBJ2-3; D ambiguous. Trimming removed 5 bases from V and 2 bases from J, with 11 bases in between. This CDR3 has 14 residues. Germline loops: CDR1 LNHDA, CDR2 SQIVND (reference sequence). The CDR3 sequence is CASSEGFATDTQYF. The CDR3 region has the DNA TGTGCCAGTAGTGAAGGCTTCGCCACAGATACGCAGTATTTT.

The chain links TRBV7-2 to TRBJ1-3, with D unresolved. V was cut by 1 base and J by 0 bases, with 7 bases left in between. The CDR3 consists of 15 residues. Germline loops: CDR1 SGHTA, CDR2 FQGNSA. The CDR3 region has the DNA TGTGCCAGCAGCTTAGAGGCAAACTCTGGAAACACCATATATTTT. Translation: CASSLEANSGNTIYF.

This chain's CDR3 is CASSLLDGNEQYF. CDR3 DNA sequence: TGTGCCAGCAGCCTCCTCGACGGTAACGAGCAGTACTTC. The chain couples TRBV7-8 to TRBJ2-7; D gene ambiguous. Trimming shortened V by 5 bases and J by 5 bases, and 13 bases separated the two germline ends. The CDR3 spans 13 residues. CDR1 and CDR2 from the germline V gene are SGHVS and FQNEAQ.

CDR3 in DNA: TGTGCCAGCAGTGAGGGACTAGGGTTCGCAGATACGCAGTATTTT. It codes for CASSEGLGFADTQYF. The chain has TRBV7-9 and TRBJ2-3; 8 bases match TRBD2. Trimming cost V 6 bases and J 4 bases; bases outside gene matches: 9. Per germline, CDR1 SEHNR and CDR2 FQNEAQ (reference sequence). The CDR3 has 15 amino acids.

The chain couples TRBV13 to TRBJ2-1; 9 bases fit TRBD2. Per germline, CDR1 PRHDT and CDR2 FYEKMQ (reference sequence). There are 15 residues in the CDR3. V dropped 3 bases and J dropped 5; count of bases not matched to a gene: 5. The CDR3 sequence is CASSFGQRGDNEQFF. The CDR3 nucleotides read TGTGCCAGCAGCTTTGGCCAGCGGGGGGACAATGAGCAGTTCTTC.

CDR3 in DNA: TGTGCCAGTACCCCTTCGACAGGGTCTGGAAACACCATATATTTT. Protein: CASTPSTGSGNTIYF. The rearrangement uses TRBV19 and TRBJ1-3; 7 nucleotides agree with TRBD1. V was pared by 7 bases and J by 1 base, with 7 bases of the junction left unmatched. Looked up from germline, CDR1 is LNHDA and CDR2 is SQIVND (reference sequence). The CDR3 runs 15 residues.

The rearrangement joins TRBV7-3 to TRBJ1-6; the D gene is possibly TRBD1 (5 bases). Trimming took 5 bases from V and 8 from J, leaving 16 bases between them. This CDR3 comprises 15 residues. The V gene's germline CDR1 is SGHTA and CDR2 FQGTGA. The CDR3 nucleotides are TGTGCCAGCAGCGTAGACAGTTTTTTAGATTCACCCCTCCACTTT. This sequence encodes CASSVDSFLDSPLHF.

The chain links TRBV7-9 to TRBJ1-2, with D unresolved. The CDR3 runs to 15 residues. The V and J ends lost 2 bases and 0 bases respectively, with 10 bases between them. The germline gives CDR1 SEHNR, CDR2 FQNEAQ (reference sequence). CDR3 bases: TGTGCCAGCAGCTTATTGGAGGGAGCTAACTATGGCTACACCTTC. As protein: CASSLLEGANYGYTF.

The chain combines TRBV7-8 with TRBJ2-3, with D possibly matching TRBD2 (6 bases). Trimming stripped 5 bases from V and 1 base from J, with 13 bases between. Germline loops: CDR1 SGHVS, CDR2 FQNEAQ. The CDR3 length is 15 residues. The CDR3 here is CASSRYPGGTDTQYF. Here the CDR3 DNA reads TGTGCCAGCAGCAGGTACCCGGGGGGCACAGATACGCAGTATTTT.

The rearrangement uses TRBV6-5 and TRBJ1-2; D is possibly TRBD1 (5 bases). V was trimmed by 6 bases and J by 8 bases, leaving 16 bases between them. The CDR3 sequence is 13 residues long. Looked up from germline, CDR1 is MNHEY and CDR2 is SVGAGI. The CDR3 loop reads CASSSDSPRGYTF. CDR3 DNA: TGTGCCAGCAGCTCCGACAGCCCCCGGGGCTACACCTTC.

This clone turned up a few times. The chain recombines TRBV7-9 with TRBJ2-1; either TRBD1 or TRBD2 may fit D (6 bases each). Germline V gene lookup returns CDR1 SEHNR and CDR2 FQNEAQ (reference sequence). The CDR3 sequence is 15 residues long. Trimming shortened V by 5 bases and J by 5 bases, and 16 bases separated the two germline ends. The CDR3 is CASSPRRGVHNEQFF. Here the CDR3 DNA reads TGTGCCAGCAGCCCCCGAAGGGGGGTTCACAATGAGCAGTTCTTC.

The chain has TRBV7-2 and TRBJ1-5, with a possible D match to TRBD1 (5 bases). Looked up from germline, CDR1 is SGHTA and CDR2 is FQGNSA. V gave up 4 bases and J gave up 2 bases, with 12 bases separating them. CDR3 length equals 15 residues. CDR3 sequence (DNA): TGTGCCAGCAGCTCCCAGCCACAGGGCAATCAGCCCCAGCATTTT. This translates into CASSSQPQGNQPQHF.

In DNA, the CDR3 is TGTGCCAGCAGCTTAGCAGTGAACACTGAAGCTTTCTTT. As protein: CASSLAVNTEAFF. This chain connects TRBV11-2 to TRBJ1-1; D is ambiguous. Germline values: CDR1 SGHAT, CDR2 FQNNGV. CDR3 size: 13 residues. V gave up 1 base and J gave up 0 bases, with 3 bases separating them.

The chain joins TRBV2 to TRBJ1-2; D may be TRBD1 (5 bases). V was clipped by 2 bases and J by 6 bases, with 10 bases between them. From germline, CDR1 is SNHLY and CDR2 FYNNEI. The CDR3 is 13 residues long. The CDR3 loop reads CASSETKQDGYTF. The CDR3 nucleotides read TGTGCCAGCAGTGAAACAAAACAGGATGGCTACACCTTC.

The J gene is TRBJ1-1, the V gene TRBV18, with 7 bases lining up with TRBD1. The CDR3 length is 15 residues. V dropped 3 bases and J dropped 3; count of bases not matched to a gene: 7. From germline, CDR1 is KGHSH and CDR2 LQKENI. Here the CDR3 DNA reads TGTGCCAGCTCACCTCAGACAGGGTCGTACACTGAAGCTTTCTTT. Translating it yields CASSPQTGSYTEAFF.

The V call is TRBV5-5, the J call TRBJ2-1; D gene unclear. V shed 1 base and J shed 10 bases, with 12 bases lying between them. The CDR3 spans 13 residues. Germline loops: CDR1 SGHKS, CDR2 YYEKEE (reference sequence). DNA of the CDR3: TGTGCCAGCAGCTTGTTGCAGGTTGGCGAGCAGTTCTTC. As protein: CASSLLQVGEQFF.

V gene TRBV18 combines with J gene TRBJ1-2, with 11 positions matching TRBD1. Unmatched junction bases numbered 11, after V lost 6 bases and J lost 5 bases. From germline, CDR1 is KGHSH and CDR2 LQKENI. The CDR3 runs to 16 residues. The CDR3 loop is CASSHGQGAWDYGYTF. The CDR3 bases are TGTGCCAGCTCCCACGGACAGGGGGCCTGGGATTATGGCTACACCTTC.